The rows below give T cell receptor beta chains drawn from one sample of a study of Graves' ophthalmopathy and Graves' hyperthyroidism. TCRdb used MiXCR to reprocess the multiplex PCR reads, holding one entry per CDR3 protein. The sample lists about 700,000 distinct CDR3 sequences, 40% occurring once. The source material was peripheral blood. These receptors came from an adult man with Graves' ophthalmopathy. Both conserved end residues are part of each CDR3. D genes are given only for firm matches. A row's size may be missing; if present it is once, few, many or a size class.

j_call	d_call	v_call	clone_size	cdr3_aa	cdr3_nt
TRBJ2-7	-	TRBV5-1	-	CASSLNIGTEQYF	TGCGCCAGCAGCCTTAATATAGGGACCGAGCAGTACTTC
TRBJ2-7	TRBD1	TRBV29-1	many	CSVVLGGQGTHEQYF	TGCAGCGTTGTCTTAGGGGGACAGGGGACCCACGAGCAGTACTTC
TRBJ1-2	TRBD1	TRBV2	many	CARGQGRDGYTF	TGTGCCAGGGGACAGGGTCGAGATGGCTACACCTTC
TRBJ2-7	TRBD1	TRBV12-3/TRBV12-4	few	CASSISGGRYEQYF	TGTGCCAGCAGCATCTCAGGGGGCCGGTACGAGCAGTACTTC
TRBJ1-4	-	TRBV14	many	CASSQVYSEKLFF	TGTGCCAGCAGCCAAGTCTATAGTGAAAAACTGTTTTTT
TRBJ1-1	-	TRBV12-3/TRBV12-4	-	CAWSVQYSKRAFF	TGTGCCTGGAGTGTCCAATACTCGAAGCGCGCTTTCTTT
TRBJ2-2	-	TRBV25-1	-	CASSWSGELFF	TGTGCCAGCAGCTGGTCCGGGGAGCTGTTTTTT
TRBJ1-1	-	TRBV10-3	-	CASSEALGEGTEAFF	TGTGCCAGCAGTGAAGCTCTAGGGGAGGGCACTGAAGCTTTCTTT
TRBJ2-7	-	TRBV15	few	CATSRDPASEQYF	TGTGCCACCAGCAGAGACCCGGCTTCCGAGCAGTACTTC
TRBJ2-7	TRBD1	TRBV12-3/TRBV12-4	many	CASSLDASSGGRYEQYF	TGTGCCAGCAGTTTAGACGCGTCGTCAGGGGGTCGGTACGAGCAGTACTTC
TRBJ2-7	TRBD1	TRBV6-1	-	CATPGQGDFYEQYF	TGTGCCACACCGGGACAGGGCGACTTCTACGAGCAGTACTTC
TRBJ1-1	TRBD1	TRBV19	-	CASSSTGQGSEAFF	TGTGCCAGTAGTTCCACCGGACAGGGTAGTGAAGCTTTCTTT
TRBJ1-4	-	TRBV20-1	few	CSAVPGVDNEKLFF	TGCAGTGCTGTTCCAGGGGTAGATAATGAAAAACTGTTTTTT
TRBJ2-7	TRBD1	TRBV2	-	CASNTRDSF	TGTGCCAGCAACACCCGGGACAGCTTC
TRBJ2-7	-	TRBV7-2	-	CASSQDPGAGADEQYF	TGTGCCAGCAGCCAAGATCCTGGGGCTGGGGCCGACGAGCAGTACTTC
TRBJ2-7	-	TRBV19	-	CASSKGLPTEQYF	TGTGCCAGTAGTAAAGGCCTCCCTACCGAGCAGTACTTC
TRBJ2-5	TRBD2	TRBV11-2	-	CASSPPFDAGGSGTQYF	TGTGCCAGCAGCCCGCCGTTTGACGCGGGAGGATCGGGGACCCAGTACTTC
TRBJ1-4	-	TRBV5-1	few	CASSRGLREKLFF	TGCGCCAGCAGCCGAGGGTTGCGGGAAAAACTGTTTTTT
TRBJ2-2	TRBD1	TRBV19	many	CASSTGQGNTGELFF	TGTGCCAGTAGTACGGGACAGGGGAACACCGGGGAGCTGTTTTTT
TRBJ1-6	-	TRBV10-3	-	CALSGVAGENSPLHF	TGTGCCCTCAGTGGGGTGGCAGGGGAAAATTCACCCCTCCACTTT
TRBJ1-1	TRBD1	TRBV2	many	CASSKNRGFTEAFF	TGTGCCAGCAGCAAGAACAGGGGTTTCACTGAAGCTTTCTTT
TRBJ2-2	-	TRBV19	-	CASSISVTGELFF	TGTGCCAGTAGTATCTCGGTAACGGGGGAGCTGTTTTTT
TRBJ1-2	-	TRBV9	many	CASSANSYGYTF	TGTGCCAGCAGCGCGAACAGCTATGGCTACACCTTC
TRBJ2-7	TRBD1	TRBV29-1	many	CSVREGTGGAYEQYF	TGCAGCGTAAGAGAAGGGACAGGGGGCGCTTACGAGCAGTACTTC
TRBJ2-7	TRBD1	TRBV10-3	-	CASSRDRGPGEQYF	TGTGCCAGCAGCCGGGACAGGGGGCCGGGCGAGCAGTACTTC
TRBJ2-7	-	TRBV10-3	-	CAISESGRSYVQYF	TGTGCCATCAGTGAGTCGGGGAGGTCCTACGTGCAGTACTTC
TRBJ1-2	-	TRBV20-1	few	CSARDADDPFNYGYTF	TGCAGTGCTAGAGATGCAGACGACCCTTTTAACTATGGCTACACCTTC
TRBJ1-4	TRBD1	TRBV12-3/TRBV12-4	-	CASSYRGRSQLFF	TGTGCCAGCAGCTACAGGGGAAGAAGTCAACTGTTTTTT
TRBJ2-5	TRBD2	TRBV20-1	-	CSARGLAGDQRSETQYF	TGCAGTGCTAGAGGGCTAGCGGGAGACCAACGGTCAGAGACCCAGTACTTC
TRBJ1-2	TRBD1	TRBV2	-	CASSYVGTGEISYGYTF	TGTGCCAGCAGTTACGTCGGGACAGGGGAAATTTCCTATGGCTACACCTTC
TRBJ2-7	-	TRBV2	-	CASSGGLTAPYEQYF	TGTGCCAGCAGTGGGGGGTTGACTGCCCCCTACGAGCAGTACTTC
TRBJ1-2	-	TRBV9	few	CASSARGSDGYTF	TGTGCCAGCAGTGCCCGGGGGTCGGATGGCTACACCTTC
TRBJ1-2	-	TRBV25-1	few	CASRDRAKNYGYTF	TGTGCCAGCAGAGATAGGGCCAAAAACTATGGCTACACCTTC
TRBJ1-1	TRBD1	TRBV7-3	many	CASSSTGETEAFF	TGTGCCAGCAGCTCAACAGGGGAGACTGAAGCTTTCTTT
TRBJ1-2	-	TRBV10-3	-	CAISEVPNYGYTF	TGTGCCATCAGTGAGGTACCTAACTATGGCTACACCTTC
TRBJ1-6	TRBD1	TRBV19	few	CASSMTGTDNSPLHF	TGTGCCAGCAGCATGACAGGGACAGATAATTCACCCCTCCACTTT
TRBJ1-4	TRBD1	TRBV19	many	CASTTGGNEKLFF	TGTGCCAGCACTACAGGGGGAAATGAAAAACTGTTTTTT
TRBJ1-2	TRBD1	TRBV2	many	CASRHGQVGDYGYTF	TGTGCCAGCAGGCACGGACAGGTGGGGGACTATGGCTACACCTTC
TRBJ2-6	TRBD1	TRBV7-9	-	CASSWDRASGANVLTF	TGTGCCAGCAGCTGGGACAGAGCCTCTGGGGCCAACGTCCTGACTTTC
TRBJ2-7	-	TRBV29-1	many	CSVEHDGSYEQYF	TGCAGCGTTGAACATGACGGTTCCTACGAGCAGTACTTC
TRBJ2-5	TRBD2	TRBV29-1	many	CSVDGLAGGIQETQYF	TGCAGCGTTGACGGCCTAGCGGGGGGCATTCAAGAGACCCAGTACTTC
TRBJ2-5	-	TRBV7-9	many	CASSPIGGVQETQYF	TGTGCCAGCAGCCCCATCGGTGGGGTCCAAGAGACCCAGTACTTC